The 3 T cell receptor beta chains below come from one sample, sequenced in a study of cytomegalovirus exposure and HLA in healthy donors. Both 60 Vbeta primers and 13 Jbeta primers went into the PCR. This table comes from immunoSEQ multiplex PCR, and its TCRdb copy is limited to in-frame clones, with some not included. The sample includes 150,000 to 200,000 clones, under 80% of them seen just once. The sequencing input was PBMCs. All receptors derive from a female donor in good health and CMV-seronegative.

V gene TRBV10-3 combines with J gene TRBJ1-2, with a possible D match to TRBD1 (5 bases). Trimming took 6 bases from V and 3 from J, leaving 8 bases between them. Germline V lookup: CDR1 ENHRY, CDR2 SYGVKD. There are 12 residues in the CDR3. The chain's CDR3 is CAIRAGDYGYTF. The CDR3 DNA sequence: TGTGCCATCAGGGCGGGGGACTATGGCTACACCTTC.

The chain has TRBV6-5 and TRBJ2-5; D not certain. Trimming removed 7 bases at V and 1 base at J, with 10 bases between. Germline assignment: CDR1 MNHEY and CDR2 SVGAGI. This CDR3 comprises 13 residues. The CDR3 bases are TGTGCCAGCACTGGCCGGGTCCAAGAGACCCAGTACTTC. Protein: CASTGRVQETQYF.

The V gene is TRBV2, the J gene TRBJ1-2; possibly TRBD1 for D (6 bases). The CDR3 extends over 12 amino acids. Germline V gene lookup returns CDR1 SNHLY and CDR2 FYNNEI. V was pared by 5 bases and J by 7 bases, with 11 bases between. CDR3 region: CASSPLRGGYTF. The CDR3 DNA sequence: TGTGCCAGCAGTCCCCTCAGGGGTGGCTACACCTTC.